This is a list of T cell receptor beta chains from one sample in a study of T cell repertoires in cytomegalovirus infection. One entry per CDR3 protein results from TCRdb running MiXCR on the reads. In the table there are a few hundred thousand distinct CDR3 sequences, roughly 20% of which are singletons. Sequencing was performed on PBMCs. Receptors were obtained from a human donor in good health (CMV status not recorded). Some clones in this sample may be carry-over from other donors' samples. Each CDR3 is given with its conserved first and last residue. Clone size is shown for a subset of rows, as once, few, many or a class of expanded clone.

CDR3aa: CASSPSGGAGGTEAFF; v_gene: TRBV7-2; abundance: many; j_gene: TRBJ1-1
CDR3aa: CASSRGQGFAPGGYTF; v_gene: TRBV3-1; abundance: .; j_gene: TRBJ1-2
CDR3aa: CATQQGRSNEQFF; v_gene: TRBV2; abundance: few; j_gene: TRBJ2-1
CDR3aa: CATGGREGTDTQYF; v_gene: TRBV6-6; abundance: .; j_gene: TRBJ2-3
CDR3aa: CAISESQGGTEAFF; v_gene: TRBV10-3; abundance: .; j_gene: TRBJ1-1
CDR3aa: CASEGRRGRAFF; v_gene: TRBV5-4; abundance: .; j_gene: TRBJ1-1
CDR3aa: CASSPGMNTEAFF; v_gene: TRBV7-9; abundance: many; j_gene: TRBJ1-1
CDR3aa: CAARRGGNTIYF; v_gene: TRBV12-3/TRBV12-4; abundance: few; j_gene: TRBJ1-3
CDR3aa: CAISYTSGDTQYF; v_gene: TRBV10-3; abundance: many; j_gene: TRBJ2-3
CDR3aa: CASRRDRQYAGELFF; v_gene: TRBV6-1; abundance: many; j_gene: TRBJ2-2
CDR3aa: CASSQGLGADGGELFF; v_gene: TRBV4-3; abundance: few; j_gene: TRBJ2-2
CDR3aa: CSALRGGQDASGAFF; v_gene: TRBV20-1; abundance: .; j_gene: TRBJ1-1
CDR3aa: CASRAPGAYEQYF; v_gene: TRBV28; abundance: .; j_gene: TRBJ2-7
CDR3aa: CASRIAQGHEQYF; v_gene: TRBV7-2; abundance: few; j_gene: TRBJ2-7
CDR3aa: CASSHWDRKETQYF; v_gene: TRBV3-1; abundance: .; j_gene: TRBJ2-5
CDR3aa: CASRTWDTEAFF; v_gene: TRBV19; abundance: many; j_gene: TRBJ1-1
CDR3aa: CASTIGTGQHNEQFF; v_gene: TRBV12-3/TRBV12-4; abundance: .; j_gene: TRBJ2-1
CDR3aa: CASSLVGSQFEQFF; v_gene: TRBV7-9; abundance: .; j_gene: TRBJ2-1
CDR3aa: CSASRGMNTEAFF; v_gene: TRBV20-1; abundance: few; j_gene: TRBJ1-1
CDR3aa: CASMGNEQYF; v_gene: TRBV2; abundance: .; j_gene: TRBJ2-7
CDR3aa: CASSSQGRRNTIYF; v_gene: TRBV10-1; abundance: many; j_gene: TRBJ1-3
CDR3aa: CASSADPSYNEQFF; v_gene: TRBV7-9; abundance: few; j_gene: TRBJ2-1
CDR3aa: CASSYSKGRTDTQYF; v_gene: TRBV6-2/TRBV6-3; abundance: .; j_gene: TRBJ2-3
CDR3aa: CASSEEAAGGYEQYF; v_gene: TRBV2; abundance: few; j_gene: TRBJ2-7
CDR3aa: CASSSASGGSNEQFF; v_gene: TRBV11-3; abundance: many; j_gene: TRBJ2-1
CDR3aa: CASSSVAGAMADTQYF; v_gene: TRBV7-2; abundance: many; j_gene: TRBJ2-3
CDR3aa: CSASNLAGGLPAYNEQFF; v_gene: TRBV20-1; abundance: .; j_gene: TRBJ2-1
CDR3aa: CASSHIAGGPSYEQYF; v_gene: TRBV4-2; abundance: few; j_gene: TRBJ2-7
CDR3aa: CASSARRTNSPLHF; v_gene: TRBV7-6; abundance: many; j_gene: TRBJ1-6
CDR3aa: CASNGPDGTQYF; v_gene: TRBV2; abundance: few; j_gene: TRBJ2-3
CDR3aa: CSASTPGGRYEQYF; v_gene: TRBV20-1; abundance: few; j_gene: TRBJ2-7
CDR3aa: CATSRDPATYEQYF; v_gene: TRBV15; abundance: .; j_gene: TRBJ2-7
CDR3aa: CASSLLDRGTDTQYF; v_gene: TRBV5-3; abundance: .; j_gene: TRBJ2-3
CDR3aa: CASSEGIGQPELFF; v_gene: TRBV2; abundance: .; j_gene: TRBJ2-2
CDR3aa: CASSPYSNTEAFF; v_gene: TRBV7-8; abundance: many; j_gene: TRBJ1-1
CDR3aa: CASSLLGLAGAGELFF; v_gene: TRBV7-9; abundance: many; j_gene: TRBJ2-2
CDR3aa: CASSSPTLGSYEQYF; v_gene: TRBV7-9; abundance: many; j_gene: TRBJ2-7
CDR3aa: CASSPPPDKAEYTVNGAQHF; v_gene: TRBV6-2/TRBV6-3; abundance: .; j_gene: TRBJ1-5
CDR3aa: CASKTSGEGGETQYF; v_gene: TRBV27; abundance: few; j_gene: TRBJ2-5
CDR3aa: CASSWKTGENYGYTF; v_gene: TRBV7-2; abundance: many; j_gene: TRBJ1-2
CDR3aa: CASSPDGNVLTF; v_gene: TRBV12-3/TRBV12-4; abundance: many; j_gene: TRBJ2-6
CDR3aa: CASSLHGGSSYNEQFF; v_gene: TRBV7-2; abundance: few; j_gene: TRBJ2-1
CDR3aa: CASSFNPSGQGHNSPLHF; v_gene: TRBV28; abundance: few; j_gene: TRBJ1-6
CDR3aa: CASTEGSGGKTHYEQYF; v_gene: TRBV2; abundance: .; j_gene: TRBJ2-7
CDR3aa: CASSDSRTSSEQYF; v_gene: TRBV6-1; abundance: many; j_gene: TRBJ2-7
CDR3aa: CASSPYTGENEQFF; v_gene: TRBV7-9; abundance: many; j_gene: TRBJ2-1
CDR3aa: CATSDPGQGRGYNSPLHF; v_gene: TRBV24-1; abundance: .; j_gene: TRBJ1-6
CDR3aa: CASSPPGQVLGNEQYF; v_gene: TRBV11-1; abundance: many; j_gene: TRBJ2-7
CDR3aa: CASREQNTGELFF; v_gene: TRBV11-3; abundance: .; j_gene: TRBJ2-2
CDR3aa: CASTPRGYYGYTF; v_gene: TRBV6-2/TRBV6-3; abundance: .; j_gene: TRBJ1-2